The 32 T cell receptor beta chains below come from one sample, sequenced in a study of CD8 T cells in Susac syndrome. With random hexamers, reverse transcription was performed on roughly 0.5 to 1 ug of RNA. TCRdb processed the immunoSEQ multiplex PCR reads anew with MiXCR; each CDR3 protein has one entry. The data contain more than 150,000 distinct CDR3 sequences, just over 90% of them singletons. Sequenced: CD4+ T cells from PBMCs. These receptors all stem from a human donor in good health.

CDR3 in DNA: TGTGCCAGCTCACCCTCGGGACGACAGTATGGCTACACCTTC. This gives the protein CASSPSGRQYGYTF. The V and J genes are TRBV18 and TRBJ1-2, with D perhaps TRBD1 (5 bases). The germline V gene has CDR1 KGHSH and CDR2 LQKENI. This CDR3 has 14 residues. Between the trimmed V and J ends, which lost 3 bases and 5 bases, there was a span of 13 bases.

V and J are TRBV5-1 and TRBJ2-7; 9 bases match TRBD1. The J segment lost 3 bases and the V segment lost 4 bases, leaving 5 bases of the junction unmatched. CDR1 is SGHRS, CDR2 YFSETQ, per germline. The CDR3 spans 14 residues. The CDR3 coding sequence is TGCGCCAGCAGCGCGAGACAGGGGGGCTACGAGCAGTACTTC. Translated, it gives CASSARQGGYEQYF.

V usage is TRBV7-9 and J usage is TRBJ1-5; D perhaps matches TRBD1 (5 bases). The germline V gene has CDR1 SEHNR and CDR2 FQNEAQ (reference sequence). The CDR3 extends over 13 amino acids. Trimming removed 5 bases at V and 5 bases at J, with 10 bases between. The CDR3 bases are TGTGCCAGCAGCCCGACAGAACATCAGCCCCAGCATTTT. Protein sequence: CASSPTEHQPQHF.

The table lists this clonotype with a count of one. The chain is built from TRBV29-1 and TRBJ2-1, with 8 bases lining up with TRBD2. Germline V gene data show CDR1 as SQVTM and CDR2 as ANQGSEA. V trimming: 5 bases; J trimming: 5 bases; junction bases outside the gene matches: 2. This CDR3 region has 12 residues. CDR3 in amino acids: CSVTGGNNEQFF. CDR3 nucleotides: TGCAGCGTTACGGGGGGGAACAATGAGCAGTTCTTC.

The rearrangement links TRBV9 to TRBJ1-1; D is ambiguous. V dropped 0 bases and J dropped 0 bases, with 3 bases sitting between them. The CDR3 runs to 13 residues. Germline V CDR1 and CDR2: SGDLS, YYNGEE. The CDR3 reads CASSVEVNTEAFF. The CDR3 DNA follows: TGTGCCAGCAGCGTAGAGGTGAACACTGAAGCTTTCTTT.

The V call is TRBV7-2, the J call TRBJ1-4, with D maybe TRBD1 (5 bases). The V gene's germline CDR1 is SGHTA and CDR2 FQGNSA. The ends were cut back, 5 bases at V and 8 bases at J, with 15 bases in the middle. CDR3 length equals 14 residues. As DNA, the CDR3 is TGTGCCAGCAGCCCAGGGACGGGCGGGGAAAAACTGTTTTTT. Amino acid sequence: CASSPGTGGEKLFF.

V gene TRBV5-1 combines with J gene TRBJ1-5; a possible D gene is TRBD1 (5 bases). The germline CDR1 and CDR2 sequences are SGHRS and YFSETQ. The CDR3 loop spans 14 amino acids. V was pared by 4 bases and J by 6 bases, with 14 bases between. CDR3: CASSPGTLGQPQHF. CDR3 sequence (DNA): TGCGCCAGCAGCCCGGGGACGCTAGGTCAGCCCCAGCATTTT.

A few counts support this clonotype. V is TRBV6-5 and J is TRBJ1-2; TRBD1 might be the D (5 bases). CDR1 MNHEY and CDR2 SVGAGI come from the germline V gene. There are 12 residues in the CDR3. Between the trimmed V and J ends, which lost 3 bases and 5 bases, there was a span of 7 bases. In DNA form, the CDR3 reads TGTGCCAGCAGTTATGGGGGGTATGGCTACACCTTC. It encodes CASSYGGYGYTF.

The chain carries TRBV29-1 and TRBJ2-3; 7 bases agree with TRBD2. CDR3 length: 14 residues. The junction had 8 bases not matched to a gene; V was cut back by 3 bases and J by 5 bases. Looked up from germline, CDR1 is SQVTM and CDR2 is ANQGSEA. The CDR3 region has the DNA TGCAGCGTTGAGGGGTGGGGGGGAGGAGATACGCAGTATTTT. Translating it yields CSVEGWGGGDTQYF.

The chain joins TRBV7-2 to TRBJ2-5; 8 bases are a match to TRBD2. This CDR3 has 16 amino acids. Per germline, CDR1 SGHTA and CDR2 FQGNSA. The trim removed 4 bases at V and 7 bases at J, leaving 14 bases unmatched. CDR3 in amino acids: CASSSLSSGGFGTQYF. CDR3 DNA sequence: TGTGCCAGCAGCTCATTGTCGAGCGGGGGATTTGGGACCCAGTACTTC.

This clonotype came up a few times. The chain joins TRBV24-1 to TRBJ1-2, with D unresolved. The CDR3 runs to 12 residues. The germline CDR1 and CDR2 sequences are KGHDR and SFDVKD. The V end was cut by 2 bases, the J end by 6 bases, with 6 bases between. CDR3 nucleotides: TGTGCCACCAGTGATTGGAAGAATGGCTACACCTTC. It translates to CATSDWKNGYTF.

The chain has TRBV3-1 and TRBJ2-2; TRBD1 matches 8 bases. V shed 6 bases, J shed 10 bases, and the junction held 19 bases outside the gene matches. Germline CDR1 LGHDT, CDR2 YNNKEL (reference sequence). CDR3 size: 17 residues. The CDR3 bases are TGTGCCAGCAGGCTACTAAAAGCCGGGACAGGACGCGAGGAGCTGTTTTTT. Residues: CASRLLKAGTGREELFF.

This chain links TRBV7-9 with TRBJ1-1; D gene unclear. V shed 8 bases and J shed 5 bases, with 12 bases lying between them. The CDR3 loop spans 12 amino acids. CDR1 and CDR2 (germline): SEHNR, FQNEAQ (reference sequence). CDR3 loop: CASGRWETEAFF. For the CDR3, the DNA is TGTGCCAGCGGGCGTTGGGAAACTGAAGCTTTCTTT.

This sequence joins TRBV5-1 and TRBJ2-5; D unclear. The V and J ends lost 0 bases and 5 bases respectively, with 11 bases between them. From germline, CDR1 is SGHRS and CDR2 YFSETQ. The CDR3 is 14 residues long. The CDR3 loop reads CASSLATSRETQYF. The CDR3 bases are TGCGCCAGCAGCTTGGCCACCTCCCGGGAGACCCAGTACTTC. The whole variable domain, remainder taken from reference TRBV5-1 and TRBJ2-5, is KAGVTQTPRYLIKTRGQQVTLSCSPISGHRSVSWYQQTPGQGLQFLFEYFSETQRNKGNFPGRFSGRQFSNSRSEMNVSTLELGDSALYLCASSLATSRETQYFGPGTRLLVL.

This sequence joins TRBV30 and TRBJ1-6, with TRBD1 as a possible D gene (5 bases). Germline V lookup: CDR1 GTSNPN, CDR2 SVGIG (reference sequence). Trimming removed 4 bases at V and 0 bases at J, with 7 bases between. The CDR3 is 14 amino acids. The CDR3 DNA is TGTGCCTGGACGGGGCCCTCCTATAATTCACCCCTCCACTTT. Translated: CAWTGPSYNSPLHF.

V gene TRBV7-2 combines with J gene TRBJ2-1; D may correspond to TRBD1 or TRBD2 (5 bases each). The CDR3 spans 14 residues. The germline gives CDR1 SGHTA, CDR2 FQGNSA. The V end lost 1 base, the J end lost 6 bases, and 10 bases lay between the germline ends. CDR3 in DNA: TGTGCCAGCAGCTTAGGCCCTGGGGGCAATGAGCAGTTCTTC. Translating it yields CASSLGPGGNEQFF.

The gene calls are TRBV7-2 and TRBJ2-2; 9 bases are shared with TRBD1. The CDR3 length is 15 residues. Germline V gene data show CDR1 as SGHTA and CDR2 as FQGNSA. After removal of 3 bases from V and 7 bases from J, the junction contained 6 bases not matched to a gene. The CDR3 DNA is TGTGCCAGCAGCTTTTCCGGGACAGGGAACGGGGAGCTGTTTTTT. Protein sequence: CASSFSGTGNGELFF. Supplemented by reference TRBV7-2 and TRBJ2-2, the full variable domain reads GAGVSQSPSNKVTEKGKDVELRCDPISGHTALYWYRQSLGQGLEFLIYFQGNSAPDKSGLPSDRFSAERTGGSVSTLTIQRTQQEDSAVYLCASSFSGTGNGELFFGEGSRLTVL.

V is TRBV10-3 and J is TRBJ2-7, with 9 bases that match TRBD1. V shed 6 bases and J 4 bases; nucleotides not matched to a gene: 19. The germline V gene has CDR1 ENHRY and CDR2 SYGVKD. The CDR3 covers 18 residues. This CDR3 reads CAIRGQGTQGGPSYEQYF. CDR3 sequence (DNA): TGTGCCATCAGGGGACAGGGAACCCAAGGGGGGCCAAGTTACGAGCAGTACTTC.

The CDR3 bases are TGCGCCAGCGGCCCTGGGGGAACCGGGGAGCTGTTTTTT. Protein: CASGPGGTGELFF. This chain joins TRBV10-1 and TRBJ2-2; either TRBD1 or TRBD2 may supply D (5 bases each). Deletions cut 8 bases from V and 5 bases from J, with 12 bases between. The CDR3 length is 13 residues. CDR1 is WNHNN, CDR2 SYGVQD, per germline (reference sequence).

The chain recombines TRBV5-1 with TRBJ1-1; D is unresolved. Looked up from germline, CDR1 is SGHRS and CDR2 is YFSETQ. The CDR3 loop spans 16 amino acids. V was clipped by 0 bases and J by 4 bases, with 16 bases between them. The CDR3 spells CASSLGDFSLGTEAFF. The CDR3 nucleotides are TGCGCCAGCAGCTTGGGCGACTTCTCCCTGGGCACTGAAGCTTTCTTT.

The chain is built from TRBV5-1 and TRBJ1-1; 9 bases match TRBD1. The CDR3 has 15 amino acids. The germline gives CDR1 SGHRS, CDR2 YFSETQ. The V gene end was trimmed by 3 bases and the J gene end by 5 bases; junction bases not matched to a gene: 8. CDR3 bases: TGCGCCAGCAGCTCTCAACAGGGGGCTGAAACTGAAGCTTTCTTT. Its protein product is CASSSQQGAETEAFF.

The rearrangement joins TRBV5-6 to TRBJ1-5, with no clear D. The germline CDR1 and CDR2 sequences are SGHDT and YYEEEE. Between the trimmed V and J ends, which lost 2 bases and 7 bases, there was a span of 7 bases. The CDR3 contains 12 residues. The CDR3 region is CASSLKAQPQHF. The CDR3 DNA sequence: TGTGCCAGCAGCTTAAAGGCCCAGCCCCAGCATTTT. The complete variable domain, with remaining parts taken from reference TRBV5-6 and TRBJ1-5, reads DAGVTQSPTHLIKTRGQQVTLRCSPKSGHDTVSWYQQALGQGPQFIFQYYEEEERQRGNFPDRFSGHQFPNYSSELNVNALLLGDSALYLCASSLKAQPQHFGDGTRLSIL.

The chain couples TRBV6-6 to TRBJ2-7; no clear D gene. Germline CDR1 is MNHNY and CDR2 is SVGAGI (reference sequence). The V and J ends lost 4 bases and 0 bases respectively, with 7 bases between them. This CDR3 region has 13 residues. CDR3: CASSSAPSYEQYF. The CDR3 DNA is TGTGCCAGCAGTTCCGCACCCTCCTACGAGCAGTACTTC.

This rearrangement joins TRBV4-1 to TRBJ1-1; 12 bases line up with TRBD1. Germline trimming cut 1 base from V and 3 bases from J; bases unmatched to any gene: 0. Germline V gene sequence: CDR1 MGHRA, CDR2 YSYEKL. The CDR3 consists of 15 residues. CDR3 coding DNA: TGCGCCAGCAGCCAAGGGGACAGGGGGCACACTGAAGCTTTCTTT. It yields the protein CASSQGDRGHTEAFF.

The table lists this clonotype with a count of one. This chain uses TRBV28 with TRBJ2-1; TRBD2 is a possible D gene (6 bases). Trimming took off 2 bases at V and 4 bases at J, with 9 bases between the two ends. Per germline, CDR1 MDHEN and CDR2 SYDVKM. The CDR3 is 14 residues long. In DNA form, the CDR3 reads TGTGCCAGCAGTTTAGTAGCGGAGTACAATGAGCAGTTCTTC. This codes for CASSLVAEYNEQFF.

This clonotype was recorded once. This sequence joins TRBV28 and TRBJ2-1, with 8 nucleotides matching TRBD1. Trimming cost V 5 bases and J 8 bases; bases outside gene matches: 8. CDR3 length: 14 amino acids. Germline lookup yields CDR1 MDHEN and CDR2 SYDVKM. The CDR3, as DNA: TGTGCCAGCAGTCCGCAGGGGGCTAGGGATGAGCAGTTCTTC. Its translation is CASSPQGARDEQFF.

The chain has TRBV6-6 and TRBJ1-1, with a weak D call TRBD1 (6 bases). The length of the CDR3 is 15 residues. V dropped 5 bases and J dropped 1 base, with 14 bases sitting between them. In germline, CDR1 is MNHNY, CDR2 SVGAGI (reference sequence). CDR3 region: CASSTHDRTNTEAFF. The CDR3 coding sequence is TGTGCCAGCAGTACCCACGACAGGACGAACACTGAAGCTTTCTTT.

The CDR3: CATRPVRPNEQFF. CDR3 DNA: TGCGCCACTCGTCCCGTAAGGCCGAATGAGCAGTTCTTC. V usage is TRBV10-2 and J usage is TRBJ2-1, with D uncertain. Trimming pared 10 bases from V and 7 bases from J, leaving 17 bases between. Germline CDR1 WSHSY, CDR2 SAAADI. The CDR3 is 13 amino acids.

V usage is TRBV16 and J usage is TRBJ1-2, with unresolved D. The V end was cut by 1 base, the J end by 2 bases, with 8 bases between. Per the germline V gene, CDR1 is KGHSY and CDR2 is FQNENV. This CDR3 spans 14 amino acids. Here the CDR3 DNA reads TGTGCCAGCAGCCAATTACGAGAGAACTATGGCTACACCTTC. Protein: CASSQLRENYGYTF.

The chain links TRBV5-1 to TRBJ1-2; D might be TRBD1 (5 bases). V was trimmed by 4 bases and J by 1 base, leaving 14 bases between them. Per the germline V gene, CDR1 is SGHRS and CDR2 is YFSETQ. The CDR3 has 15 residues. The CDR3 here is CASSLSRGVNYGYTF. The CDR3 DNA reads as TGCGCCAGCAGCCTGTCACGGGGCGTTAACTATGGCTACACCTTC.

This chain uses TRBV24-1 with TRBJ1-4, with D unclear. CDR1 KGHDR and CDR2 SFDVKD come from the germline V gene. CDR3 length equals 15 residues. V was shortened by 7 bases and J by 7 bases, with 18 bases between the two germline ends. Written as DNA, the CDR3 is TGTGCCACCAGCACTGCCTTGGGCTCAGGTGAAAAACTGTTTTTT. This codes for CATSTALGSGEKLFF.

This chain links TRBV7-9 with TRBJ2-7; no clear D gene. The CDR3 is 13 residues long. The V gene's germline CDR1 is SEHNR and CDR2 FQNEAQ (reference sequence). V lost 2 bases to trimming and J lost 3 bases, with 8 bases between them. DNA for the CDR3: TGTGCCAGCAGCTTAATAACAATCTACGAGCAGTACTTC. Amino acids: CASSLITIYEQYF.